The 22 T cell receptor beta chains below come from one sample, sequenced in a study of blood T cell repertoires in COVID-19. Libraries were prepared by immunoSEQ multiplex PCR; TCRdb keeps only in-frame clonotypes and omits some of them. This sample has a few hundred thousand clones, with less than 90% found just once. The sequenced sample was peripheral blood. Every receptor here comes from a man aged 60 to 75 who had recovered from COVID-19.

This chain links TRBV11-1 with TRBJ1-4; TRBD1 aligns across 8 bases. Germline V gene data show CDR1 as SGHAT and CDR2 as FQDESV (reference sequence). The CDR3 is 16 residues long. The junction had 8 bases not matched to a gene; V was cut back by 1 base and J by 7 bases. CDR3 sequence (DNA): TGTGCCAGCAGCTTAGTTCCAGGGGGCCTACCTGAAAAACTGTTTTTT. Protein: CASSLVPGGLPEKLFF. Drawing the rest from reference TRBV11-1 and TRBJ1-4, the complete variable domain is EAEVAQSPRYKITEKSQAVAFWCDPISGHATLYWYRQILGQGPELLVQFQDESVVDDSQLPKDRFSAERLKGVDSTLKIQPAELGDSAMYLCASSLVPGGLPEKLFFGSGTQLSVL.

V usage is TRBV28 and J usage is TRBJ2-5; D perhaps matches TRBD2 (6 bases). Germline V CDR1 and CDR2: MDHEN, SYDVKM. V was trimmed by 10 bases and J by 0 bases, leaving 12 bases between them. This CDR3 is 13 amino acids long. CDR3 region: CATHRGYQETQYF. CDR3 DNA: TGTGCCACCCACCGGGGGTACCAAGAGACCCAGTACTTC.

This clone came up once. The chain is built from TRBV7-3 and TRBJ2-5; 8 positions agree with TRBD2. Germline V CDR1 and CDR2: SGHTA, FQGTGA. The CDR3 sequence is 16 residues long. Losses at the gene ends were 4 bases for V and 5 bases for J; bases not matched to a gene: 12. CDR3 DNA sequence: TGTGCCAGCAGCTCCAGGCGGGCGGGGGGCCTGGAGACCCAGTACTTC. Its translation is CASSSRRAGGLETQYF. Combining the CDR3 with reference TRBV7-3 and TRBJ2-5 gives the whole variable domain GAGVSQTPSNKVTEKGKYVELRCDPISGHTALYWYRQSLGQGPEFLIYFQGTGAADDSGLPNDRFFAVRPEGSVSTLKIQRTERGDSAVYLCASSSRRAGGLETQYFGPGTRLLVL.

The genes are TRBV6-2 or TRBV6-3 and TRBJ1-1; D call uncertain. The CDR3 covers 12 residues. Trimming shortened V by 1 base and J by 11 bases, and 11 bases separated the two germline ends. Germline V gene data show CDR1 as MNHEY and CDR2 as SVGEGT. CDR3 coding DNA: TGTGCCAGCAGTTACTACCTTGCGGCTGCTTTCTTT. Amino acids: CASSYYLAAAFF.

In nucleotides, the CDR3 is TGTGCCAGCAGCTCCCTGGGCGGCGGGGGGGAGTATCCCTACGAGCAGTACTTC. Translation gives CASSSLGGGGEYPYEQYF. The chain couples TRBV7-2 to TRBJ2-7; 9 bases align to TRBD2. CDR3 length: 18 amino acids. Looked up from germline, CDR1 is SGHTA and CDR2 is FQGNSA. The junction had 15 bases not matched to a gene; V was cut back by 4 bases and J by 2 bases.

The chain couples TRBV19 to TRBJ1-2, with D unclear. The CDR3 totals 13 residues. V was shortened by 2 bases and J by 6 bases, with 10 bases between the two germline ends. Germline assignment: CDR1 LNHDA and CDR2 SQIVND (reference sequence). CDR3 in amino acids: CASSIPPVNGYTF. DNA of the CDR3: TGTGCCAGTAGTATACCCCCCGTTAATGGCTACACCTTC.

The chain combines TRBV27 with TRBJ2-1, with a tentative D call TRBD1 (5 bases). CDR3 length: 14 amino acids. V was trimmed by 6 bases and J by 0 bases, leaving 9 bases between them. Germline V CDR1 and CDR2: MNHEY, SMNVEV (reference sequence). The DNA of the CDR3 is TGTGCCAGCAGAATACAGGACTCCTACAATGAGCAGTTCTTC. This codes for CASRIQDSYNEQFF.

This chain connects TRBV7-3 to TRBJ1-1, with 8 nucleotides matching TRBD1. CDR1 is SGHTA and CDR2 is FQGTGA in the germline V gene. The V segment lost 5 bases and the J segment 3 bases; nucleotides outside the gene matches: 8. This CDR3 has 15 amino acids. The CDR3 coding sequence is TGTGCCAGCAGCGCGCCGGGACAGGACCACACTGAAGCTTTCTTT. Translation: CASSAPGQDHTEAFF.

This chain uses TRBV11-2 with TRBJ1-1, with D possibly matching TRBD1 (5 bases). Trimming removed 2 bases at V and 5 bases at J, with 15 bases between. The CDR3 spans 15 residues. The germline V gene has CDR1 SGHAT and CDR2 FQNNGV. CDR3 nucleotides: TGTGCCAGCAGCTTAATAAGGGGAAGGTGGACTGAAGCTTTCTTT. This sequence encodes CASSLIRGRWTEAFF. Using reference TRBV11-2 and TRBJ1-1 for the parts outside the CDR3, the full variable domain is EAGVAQSPRYKIIEKRQSVAFWCNPISGHATLYWYQQILGQGPKLLIQFQNNGVVDDSQLPKDRFSAERLKGVDSTLKIQPAKLEDSAVYLCASSLIRGRWTEAFFGQGTRLTVV.

CDR3 DNA: TGTGCCAGCAGGGCTAGCGTAGGGGGCGGCTACGAGCAGTACTTC. It encodes CASRASVGGGYEQYF. J is TRBJ2-7 and V is TRBV6-4, with D possibly being TRBD1 (7 bases). V lost 6 bases and J 3 bases, leaving 18 bases between the germline ends. The CDR3 loop spans 15 amino acids. Germline assignment: CDR1 MRHNA and CDR2 SNTAGT.

The gene calls are TRBV6-5 and TRBJ1-2; the D gene is possibly TRBD1 (5 bases). The V end lost 6 bases, the J end lost 3 bases, and 14 bases lay between the germline ends. In germline, CDR1 is MNHEY, CDR2 SVGAGI. The CDR3 runs 14 residues. The CDR3 spells CASRIDSAHYGYTF. The CDR3 DNA reads TGTGCCAGCAGGATTGACAGCGCACACTATGGCTACACCTTC.

This clone was seen only once. The chain uses TRBV19 and TRBJ1-1, with D unclear. The germline V and J ends were trimmed by 6 bases and 1 base, with 9 bases remaining between them. The CDR3 is made up of 13 amino acids. The germline V gene encodes CDR1 LNHDA and CDR2 SQIVND (reference sequence). The CDR3 here is CASRQLQNTEAFF. The CDR3 nucleotides are TGTGCCAGTAGACAGCTACAGAACACTGAAGCTTTCTTT.

This chain links TRBV9 with TRBJ2-7; D is ambiguous. The CDR3 is made up of 14 amino acids. Trimming shortened V by 0 bases and J by 7 bases, and 14 bases separated the two germline ends. CDR1 is SGDLS and CDR2 is YYNGEE in the germline V gene. CDR3 coding DNA: TGTGCCAGCAGCGTAGGCCCGGAAGTCGGGGAGCAGTACTTC. It yields the protein CASSVGPEVGEQYF. Variable domain in full (rest from reference TRBV9 and TRBJ2-7): DSGVTQTPKHLITATGQRVTLRCSPRSGDLSVYWYQQSLDQGLQFLIQYYNGEERAKGNILERFSAQQFPDLHSELNLSSLELGDSALYFCASSVGPEVGEQYFGPGTRLTVT.

The chain recombines TRBV12-3 or TRBV12-4 with TRBJ1-1; TRBD1 might be the D (5 bases). The CDR3 is 12 residues long. With 6 bases removed from V and 11 bases from J, the gap between germline ends came to 16 bases. CDR3 coding DNA: TGTGCCAGCAGGCCCGACAGTGGACGGGCTTTCTTT. This codes for CASRPDSGRAFF.

This clone is a singleton in its sample. The chain employs TRBV2 and TRBJ1-6; possibly TRBD1 for D (5 bases). CDR3 length: 15 residues. Germline CDR1 is SNHLY and CDR2 is FYNNEI. V was clipped by 5 bases and J by 8 bases, with 16 bases between them. CDR3 sequence reads: CASSRQWGDHSPLHF. The CDR3 nucleotides are TGTGCCAGCAGTCGACAATGGGGGGACCATTCACCCCTCCACTTT.

The chain couples TRBV27 to TRBJ1-6; D unclear. The CDR3 is 12 amino acids. Trimming took off 2 bases at V and 9 bases at J, with 5 bases between the two ends. Germline loops: CDR1 MNHEY, CDR2 SMNVEV (reference sequence). The CDR3 region has the DNA TGTGCCAGCAGTTTACGAGGTTCACCCCTCCACTTT. It specifies CASSLRGSPLHF.

The chain carries TRBV10-2 and TRBJ1-4, with 8 bases lining up with TRBD1. This CDR3 has 14 amino acids. V lost 6 bases and J lost 5; bases outside the gene matches: 5. From germline, CDR1 is WSHSY and CDR2 SAAADI. CDR3 amino acids: CASSAGQANEKLFF. The DNA of the CDR3 is TGCGCCAGCAGCGCGGGACAGGCGAATGAAAAACTGTTTTTT.

This chain joins TRBV18 and TRBJ2-5, with a weak D call TRBD2 (7 bases). The CDR3 runs to 16 residues. The V gene lost 1 base and the J gene lost 5 bases, with 17 bases spanning the gap. Germline V gene sequence: CDR1 KGHSH, CDR2 LQKENI. This CDR3 reads CASSPLIRGGQETQYF. For the CDR3, the DNA is TGTGCCAGCTCACCACTGATAAGGGGGGGCCAGGAGACCCAGTACTTC.

This chain connects TRBV2 to TRBJ2-1; D gene uncertain. Germline CDR1 and CDR2: SNHLY and FYNNEI. CDR3 length: 12 residues. V lost 7 bases and J 8 bases, leaving 12 bases between the germline ends. For the CDR3, the DNA is TGTGCCAGCATACTCCTGGGCGATGAGCAGTTCTTC. This gives the protein CASILLGDEQFF.

The chain is built from TRBV5-4 and TRBJ2-7, with unresolved D. The germline gives CDR1 SGHNT, CDR2 YYREEE (reference sequence). The CDR3 extends over 15 amino acids. V lost 2 bases and J 0 bases, leaving 12 bases between the germline ends. The CDR3: CASSFGSRSSYEQYF. CDR3 DNA sequence: TGTGCCAGCAGCTTTGGGTCAAGGAGCTCCTACGAGCAGTACTTC.

The V and J genes are TRBV2 and TRBJ2-7; TRBD1 aligns across 9 bases. The CDR3 extends over 15 amino acids. Germline CDR1 and CDR2: SNHLY and FYNNEI. V shed 6 bases and J 5 bases; nucleotides not matched to a gene: 11. DNA for the CDR3: TGTGCCAGCAGGGACGCCGGGACAGGGTTCGACGAGCAGTACTTC. Its protein product is CASRDAGTGFDEQYF.

This chain joins TRBV5-4 and TRBJ2-3; D is possibly TRBD2 (6 bases). V lost 0 bases and J 3 bases, leaving 11 bases between the germline ends. CDR3 length equals 15 residues. CDR1 SGHNT and CDR2 YYREEE come from the germline V gene (reference sequence). The CDR3 loop is CASSLAWRVTDTQYF. CDR3 DNA sequence: TGTGCCAGCAGCTTGGCCTGGAGGGTTACAGATACGCAGTATTTT.